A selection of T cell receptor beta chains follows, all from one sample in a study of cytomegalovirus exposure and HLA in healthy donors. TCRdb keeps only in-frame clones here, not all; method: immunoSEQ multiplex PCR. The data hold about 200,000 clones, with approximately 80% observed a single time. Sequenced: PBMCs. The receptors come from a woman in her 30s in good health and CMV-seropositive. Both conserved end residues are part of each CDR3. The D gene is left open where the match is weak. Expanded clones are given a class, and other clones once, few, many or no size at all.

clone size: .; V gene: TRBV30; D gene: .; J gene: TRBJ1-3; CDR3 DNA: TGTGCCTGGAGTGTTAATGACTTAAGCTCTGGAAACACCATATATTTT; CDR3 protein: CAWSVNDLSSGNTIYF
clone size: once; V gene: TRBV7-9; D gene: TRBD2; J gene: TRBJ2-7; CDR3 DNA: TGTTCCAGCAGCTTAGCAGCGGGAGGGCCGGACTACGAGCAGTACTTC; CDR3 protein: CSSSLAAGGPDYEQYF
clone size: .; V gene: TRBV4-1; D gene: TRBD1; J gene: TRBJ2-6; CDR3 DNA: TGCGCCAGCAGCTCCCCCCATGGGAGGACAGGGGATACCGGGGCCAACGTCCTGACTTTC; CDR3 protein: CASSSPHGRTGDTGANVLTF
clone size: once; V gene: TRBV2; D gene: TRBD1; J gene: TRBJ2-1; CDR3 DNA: TGTGCCAGTGACGGACAGGGGGGGTACAATGAGCAGTTCTTC; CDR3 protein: CASDGQGGYNEQFF
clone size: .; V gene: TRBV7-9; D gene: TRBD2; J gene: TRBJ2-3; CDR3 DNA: TGTGCCAGCCGGGCGGGGCGGGAGGGCACAGATACGCAGTATTTT; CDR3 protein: CASRAGREGTDTQYF
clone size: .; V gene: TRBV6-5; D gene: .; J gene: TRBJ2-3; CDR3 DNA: TGTGCCAGCATACATTCGACAGCAGATACGCAGTATTTT; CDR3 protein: CASIHSTADTQYF
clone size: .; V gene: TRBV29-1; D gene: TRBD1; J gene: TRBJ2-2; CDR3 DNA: TGCAGCGTTGAAGATCAGGGGGCCGGCGGGGAGCTGTTTTTT; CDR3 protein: CSVEDQGAGGELFF
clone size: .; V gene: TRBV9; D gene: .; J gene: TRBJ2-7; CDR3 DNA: TGTGCCAGCAGCGTTTTGGACAGCTCCTACGAGCAGTACTTC; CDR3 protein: CASSVLDSSYEQYF
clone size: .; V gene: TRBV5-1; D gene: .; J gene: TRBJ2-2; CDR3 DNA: TGCGCCAGCAGCTTGCTCCCTAACACCGGGGAGCTGTTTTTT; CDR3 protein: CASSLLPNTGELFF
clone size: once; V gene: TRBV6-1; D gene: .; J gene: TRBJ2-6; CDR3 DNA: TGTGCCAGCAGTGTTAACATGGAGGGCGGGGCCAACGTCCTGACTTTC; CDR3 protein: CASSVNMEGGANVLTF
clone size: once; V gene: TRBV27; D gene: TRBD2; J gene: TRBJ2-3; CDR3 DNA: TGTGCCAGCAGTTTATTAGGAAGGGCGGGAGTTGGGGATACGCAGTATTTT; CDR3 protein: CASSLLGRAGVGDTQYF
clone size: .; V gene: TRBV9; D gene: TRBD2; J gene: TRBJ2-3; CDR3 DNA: TGTGCCAGCAGCTTCCTGACTAGCGGGGGCGCCAGGGCAGATACGCAGTATTTT; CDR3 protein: CASSFLTSGGARADTQYF
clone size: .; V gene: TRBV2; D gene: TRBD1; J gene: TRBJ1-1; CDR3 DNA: TGTGCCAGCAGTGAAGGGCGGGGACAGGGGTTCAGAGCTTTCTTT; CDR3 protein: CASSEGRGQGFRAFF
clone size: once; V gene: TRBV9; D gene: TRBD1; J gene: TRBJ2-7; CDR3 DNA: TGTGCCAGCAGCGTGTTTCCGGGACAGGCGTACGAGCAGTACTTC; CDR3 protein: CASSVFPGQAYEQYF
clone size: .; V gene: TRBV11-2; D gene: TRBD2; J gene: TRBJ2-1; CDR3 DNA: TGTGCCAGCAGCTTCAGGACTAGCTTGCGCGAGCAGTTCTTC; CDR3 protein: CASSFRTSLREQFF
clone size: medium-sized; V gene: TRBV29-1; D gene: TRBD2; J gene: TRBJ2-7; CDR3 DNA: TGCAGCGTTCGGGCGGGGGGGCTTGAGCAGTACTTC; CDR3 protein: CSVRAGGLEQYF
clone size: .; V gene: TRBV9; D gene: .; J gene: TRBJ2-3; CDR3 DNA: TGTGCCAGCAGCGTAGTCTCGGCAGATACGCAGTATTTT; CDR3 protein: CASSVVSADTQYF
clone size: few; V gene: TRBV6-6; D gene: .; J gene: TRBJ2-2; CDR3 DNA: TGTGCCAGCAGTGCTGACAGCTCGAACACCGGGGAGCTGTTTTTT; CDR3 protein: CASSADSSNTGELFF
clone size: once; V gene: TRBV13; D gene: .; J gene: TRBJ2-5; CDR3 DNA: TGTGCCAGCAGCTTAGCGTCGGAGACCCAGTACTTC; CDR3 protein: CASSLASETQYF
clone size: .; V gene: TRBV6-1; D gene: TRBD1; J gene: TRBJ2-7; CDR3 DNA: TGTGCCAGCAGTGGAAAGACAGGGAGATCCTACGAGCAGTACTTC; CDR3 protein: CASSGKTGRSYEQYF
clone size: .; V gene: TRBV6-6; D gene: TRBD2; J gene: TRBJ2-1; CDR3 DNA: TGTGCCAGCAGCGACGGGACTAGCTCACGAGGGGAGCAGTTCTTC; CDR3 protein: CASSDGTSSRGEQFF
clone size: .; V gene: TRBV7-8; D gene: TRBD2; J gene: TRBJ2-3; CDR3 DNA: TGTGCCAGCAGCCCACGGACTAGCGGGGTGGGAGATACGCAGTATTTT; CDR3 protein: CASSPRTSGVGDTQYF
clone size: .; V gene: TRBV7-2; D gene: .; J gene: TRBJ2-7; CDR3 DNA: TGTGCCACCCGGGCGGGTACGTACGAGCAGTACTTC; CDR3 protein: CATRAGTYEQYF
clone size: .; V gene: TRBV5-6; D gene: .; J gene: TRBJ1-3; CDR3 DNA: TGTGCCAGCAGCTTGGATCGGGGTCACACTGGAAACACCATATATTTT; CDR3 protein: CASSLDRGHTGNTIYF
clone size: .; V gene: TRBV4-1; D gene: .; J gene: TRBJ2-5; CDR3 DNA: TGCGCCAGCAGCCAAGCTCTCCAAGAGACCCAGTACTTC; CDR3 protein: CASSQALQETQYF
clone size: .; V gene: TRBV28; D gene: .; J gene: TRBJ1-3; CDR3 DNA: TGTGCCAGCAGTTTATTTCCGACAGCCATCGATGGAAACACCATATATTTT; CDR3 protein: CASSLFPTAIDGNTIYF
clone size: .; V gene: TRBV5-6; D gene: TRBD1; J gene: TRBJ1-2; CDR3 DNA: TGTGCCAGCCGACAGGGGAGCTATGGCTACACCTTC; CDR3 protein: CASRQGSYGYTF
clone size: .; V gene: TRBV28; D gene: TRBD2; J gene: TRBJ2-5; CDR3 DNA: TGTGCCAGCAGCTCTCCGACTAGCGGGGGCTTAGAGACCCAGTACTTC; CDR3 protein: CASSSPTSGGLETQYF
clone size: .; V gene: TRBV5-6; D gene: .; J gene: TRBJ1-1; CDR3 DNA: TGTGCCAGCAGCTTGTCCGGGGACATTTGGGGCACTGAAGCTTTCTTT; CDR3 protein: CASSLSGDIWGTEAFF
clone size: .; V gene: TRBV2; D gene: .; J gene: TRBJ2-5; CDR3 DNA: TGTGCCAGCAGTGTAATGCAAGAGACCCAGTACTTC; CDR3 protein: CASSVMQETQYF
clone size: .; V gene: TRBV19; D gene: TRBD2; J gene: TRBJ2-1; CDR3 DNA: TGTGCCTCACAGTATAGGAGCGGGGGGGGAGGGAATGAGCAGTTCTTC; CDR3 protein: CASQYRSGGGGNEQFF
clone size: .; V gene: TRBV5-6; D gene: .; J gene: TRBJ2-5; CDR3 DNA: TGTGCCAGCAGCTTGTTGGGCAGGGACCAAGAGACCCAGTACTTC; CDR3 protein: CASSLLGRDQETQYF